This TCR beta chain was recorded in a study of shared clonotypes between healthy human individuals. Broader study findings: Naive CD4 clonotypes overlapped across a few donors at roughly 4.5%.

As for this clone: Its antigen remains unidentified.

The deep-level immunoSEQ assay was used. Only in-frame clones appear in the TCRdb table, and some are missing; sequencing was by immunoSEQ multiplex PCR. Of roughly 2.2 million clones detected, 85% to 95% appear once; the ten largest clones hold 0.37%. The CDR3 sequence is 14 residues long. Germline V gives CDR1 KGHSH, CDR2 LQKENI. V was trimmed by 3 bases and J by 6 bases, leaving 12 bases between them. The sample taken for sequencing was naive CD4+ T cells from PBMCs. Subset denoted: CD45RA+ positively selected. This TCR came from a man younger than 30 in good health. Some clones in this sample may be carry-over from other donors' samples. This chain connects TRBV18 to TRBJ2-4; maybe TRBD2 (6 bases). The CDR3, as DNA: TGTGCCAGCTCACCGGTCCAGGGAGGAAACATTCAGTACTTC. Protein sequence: CASSPVQGGNIQYF.